The entry below describes one T cell receptor (beta chain). This record belongs to a study of blood T cell repertoires in COVID-19. Participants had their cohort set by participant-reported clinical history. Recovery among Cohort 3 donors was established by two negative PCRs, clearance, or symptom resolution. Profiled with immunoSEQ multiplex PCR; TCRdb holds only in-frame clones, not every one. The sample lists around 300,000 clones; around 90% were seen once. The TCR sequence derives from a woman younger than 45 who had recovered from COVID-19. The sample comprised PBMCs or T cells enriched from blood (not recorded which).

The CDR3 here is CASSLSNGAKNIQYF. The CDR3, as DNA: TGTGCCAGCAGCCTTAGCAATGGGGCCAAAAACATTCAGTACTTC. The V and J genes are TRBV5-6 and TRBJ2-4, with D unresolved. Trimming removed 4 bases at V and 1 base at J, with 12 bases between. Germline V gene lookup returns CDR1 SGHDT and CDR2 YYEEEE. The CDR3 extends over 15 amino acids. The whole variable domain, filled in from reference TRBV5-6 and TRBJ2-4, reads DAGVTQSPTHLIKTRGQQVTLRCSPKSGHDTVSWYQQALGQGPQFIFQYYEEEERQRGNFPDRFSGHQFPNYSSELNVNALLLGDSALYLCASSLSNGAKNIQYFGAGTRLSVL.